This TCR beta chain appears in the sequencing data of a study of beta chain features in type 1 diabetes. Notes on the study in general: Compared with healthy donors, patients appeared to share more similar naive, central memory and regulatory TCRB repertoires. Any role of HLA type in TCRB rearrangement remained unresolved here.

Averaging roughly 100 mL, one heparinised blood draw was given by each donor. It was via CD45RO/CCR7/CD25/CD127/CD95/CD27 that CD4+ naive, central memory, regulatory and stem cell-like memory cells were sorted. This clone has just a few counts. Its antigen is still unknown. Expressed TCRB transcripts were sequenced after all isolated RNA was converted to cDNA. TCRdb's copy holds only in-frame clones and misses some; the assay was immunoSEQ multiplex PCR. The table includes approximately 400,000 clones, around 16% detected once. This sequence originates from a woman aged 18 to 35 in good health. Sample: naive CD4+ T cells from blood.

This CDR3 is CASRPAGLAFTDTQYF. The CDR3 DNA reads as TGTGCCAGCAGGCCCGCCGGACTAGCGTTCACAGATACGCAGTATTTT. V is TRBV6-6 and J is TRBJ2-3; 9 positions agree with TRBD2. The CDR3 totals 16 residues. V trimming: 6 bases; J trimming: 2 bases; junction bases outside the gene matches: 9. CDR1 and CDR2 (germline): MNHNY, SVGAGI (reference sequence).